This entry lists 28 T cell receptor beta chains sequenced from one sample in a study of cytomegalovirus exposure and HLA in healthy donors. Use of 60 Vbeta and 13 Jbeta primers characterized the PCR. Sequenced by immunoSEQ multiplex PCR; TCRdb stores in-frame clones only, minus some. The sample gives approximately 110,000 clones, roughly three quarters of which show up once; around 3.5% is in the top ten. The specimen sequenced was PBMCs. These receptors were collected from a man aged 25-45 years in good health and CMV-seronegative.

The chain employs TRBV29-1 and TRBJ1-3; D is possibly TRBD1 (5 bases). The V and J ends lost 3 bases and 9 bases respectively, with 9 bases between them. The CDR3 is 11 residues long. Per the germline V gene, CDR1 is SQVTM and CDR2 is ANQGSEA. The CDR3 spells CSVESGGTIYF. The CDR3 DNA sequence: TGCAGCGTTGAGTCCGGGGGCACCATATATTTT.

The chain recombines TRBV4-3 with TRBJ1-2, with 7 bases lining up with TRBD1. J lost 0 bases, V lost 1 base, and 8 bases had no gene match. Looked up from germline, CDR1 is LGHNA and CDR2 is YSLEER. The CDR3 covers 17 residues. CDR3 DNA: TGCGCCAGCAGCCAAGTGACAGGGATGGATACTAACTATGGCTACACCTTC. Amino acid sequence: CASSQVTGMDTNYGYTF.

This clone was found a few times. The chain joins TRBV6-5 to TRBJ2-4; TRBD1 agrees at 12 bases. CDR3 length: 14 amino acids. CDR1 is MNHEY, CDR2 SVGAGI, per germline. The V segment lost 4 bases and the J segment 6 bases; nucleotides outside the gene matches: 1. This CDR3 is CASSWDRGRNIQYF. CDR3 in DNA: TGTGCCAGCAGTTGGGACAGGGGGCGAAACATTCAGTACTTC.

This rearrangement joins TRBV7-2 to TRBJ1-2; 9 bases line up with TRBD1. Germline V gene lookup returns CDR1 SGHTA and CDR2 FQGNSA. The CDR3 runs to 14 residues. The V and J ends lost 4 bases and 8 bases, in that order; junction bases with no gene match: 8. CDR3 amino acids: CASSSGTGPYGYTF. DNA for the CDR3: TGTGCCAGCAGCTCGGGGACAGGGCCATACGGCTACACCTTC.

The chain combines TRBV27 with TRBJ2-3, with a weak D call TRBD2 (6 bases). The CDR3 loop spans 14 amino acids. Germline-derived CDR1 and CDR2 are MNHEY and SMNVEV (reference sequence). Trimming shortened V by 8 bases and J by 1 base, and 13 bases separated the two germline ends. In DNA form, the CDR3 reads TGTGCCAGCGTTAAGACGGGGGGCACAGATACGCAGTATTTT. Residues: CASVKTGGTDTQYF.

The J gene is TRBJ2-5, the V gene TRBV19, with TRBD2 as a possible D gene (6 bases). Germline V gene data show CDR1 as LNHDA and CDR2 as SQIVND (reference sequence). The CDR3 is 15 residues long. V shed 5 bases and J shed 2 bases, with 15 bases lying between them. The CDR3 sequence: CASSSVGRGQETQYF. The CDR3 DNA reads as TGTGCCAGTAGTTCCGTCGGGAGAGGACAAGAGACCCAGTACTTC.

This clone was counted a few times. V usage is TRBV5-1 and J usage is TRBJ1-1; unclear D gene. The germline gives CDR1 SGHRS, CDR2 YFSETQ. Trimming removed 0 bases at V and 3 bases at J, with 12 bases between. The CDR3 length is 15 residues. CDR3: CASSLVVGEDTEAFF. The CDR3 region has the DNA TGCGCCAGCAGCTTGGTGGTTGGAGAGGACACTGAAGCTTTCTTT.

V and J are TRBV29-1 and TRBJ1-6; D not resolved. The V end lost 5 bases, the J end lost 9 bases, and 14 bases lay between the germline ends. The CDR3 spans 13 residues. Looked up from germline, CDR1 is SQVTM and CDR2 is ANQGSEA. The CDR3 here is CSVTPERGSPLHF. CDR3 nucleotide sequence: TGCAGCGTTACCCCAGAGCGGGGTTCACCCCTCCACTTT.

This clone was recorded only once. The genes are TRBV11-1 and TRBJ2-1; TRBD2 agrees at 8 bases. Germline CDR1 SGHAT, CDR2 FQDESV (reference sequence). The V segment lost 7 bases and the J segment 6 bases; nucleotides outside the gene matches: 8. This CDR3 is 14 amino acids long. CDR3 coding DNA: TGTGCCAGCACCCCTGGACTAGCTTCCAATGAGCAGTTCTTC. It codes for CASTPGLASNEQFF. Combining the CDR3 with reference TRBV11-1 and TRBJ2-1 gives the whole variable domain EAEVAQSPRYKITEKSQAVAFWCDPISGHATLYWYRQILGQGPELLVQFQDESVVDDSQLPKDRFSAERLKGVDSTLKIQPAELGDSAMYLCASTPGLASNEQFFGPGTRLTVL.

This clone was counted a few times. This chain joins TRBV28 and TRBJ2-3; tentative D call: TRBD1 (6 bases). The CDR3 contains 14 residues. V was shortened by 6 bases and J by 0 bases, with 10 bases between the two germline ends. Per the germline V gene, CDR1 is MDHEN and CDR2 is SYDVKM. CDR3 sequence reads: CASSPRGSTDTQYF. The DNA of the CDR3 is TGTGCCAGCAGCCCCAGGGGAAGCACAGATACGCAGTATTTT.

The chain combines TRBV28 with TRBJ1-1; perhaps TRBD1 as D (5 bases). The germline V gene has CDR1 MDHEN and CDR2 SYDVKM. The CDR3 has 16 residues. The V and J ends lost 4 bases and 3 bases respectively, with 18 bases between them. The CDR3 region has the DNA TGTGCCAGCAGTTCACATGCGGGACGAAAAGACACTGAAGCTTTCTTT. Translation gives CASSSHAGRKDTEAFF. The full variable domain, with the rest looked up from reference TRBV28 and TRBJ1-1, is DVKVTQSSRYLVKRTGEKVFLECVQDMDHENMFWYRQDPGLGLRLIYFSYDVKMKEKGDIPEGYSVSREKKERFSLILESASTNQTSMYLCASSSHAGRKDTEAFFGQGTRLTVV.

This clone was seen a few times. J is TRBJ2-7 and V is TRBV6-5, with D possibly matching TRBD1 (7 bases). The germline CDR1 and CDR2 sequences are MNHEY and SVGAGI. The CDR3 runs to 13 residues. V dropped 8 bases and J dropped 1 base, with 12 bases sitting between them. For the CDR3, the DNA is TGTGCCAGCGGAGGGGACAGTTCCTACGAGCAGTACTTC. Translating gives CASGGDSSYEQYF.

This clone was picked up a small number of times. V is TRBV15 and J is TRBJ2-1; TRBD2 matches 9 bases. The germline V gene has CDR1 LNHNV and CDR2 YYDKDF (reference sequence). With V trimmed by 0 bases and J by 9 bases, 6 bases remained unmatched. The CDR3 sequence is 15 residues long. The CDR3 protein is CATSRDRAGGSEQFF. CDR3 nucleotides: TGTGCCACCAGCAGAGATCGAGCGGGAGGAAGTGAGCAGTTCTTC. The full variable domain, in which reference TRBV15 and TRBJ2-1 provide the parts outside the CDR3, is DAMVIQNPRYQVTQFGKPVTLSCSQTLNHNVMYWYQQKSSQAPKLLFHYYDKDFNNEADTPDNFQSRRPNTSFCFLDIRSPGLGDTAMYLCATSRDRAGGSEQFFGPGTRLTVL.

To note about this clone: Other DNA sequences from this sample encode an identical CDR3 as well. CDR3 DNA sequence: TGCGCCAGCAGCCTTGCGGGAGAGACCCAGTACTTC. Amino acid sequence: CASSLAGETQYF. The rearrangement uses TRBV5-1 and TRBJ2-5, with a weak D call TRBD2 (5 bases). Trimming pared 4 bases from V and 4 bases from J, leaving 8 bases between. The CDR3 length is 12 residues. Germline V gives CDR1 SGHRS, CDR2 YFSETQ.

The chain carries TRBV6-1 and TRBJ1-2, with D perhaps TRBD1 (6 bases). The CDR3 has 12 amino acids. Germline loops: CDR1 MNHNS, CDR2 SASEGT. With 5 bases removed from V and 7 bases from J, the gap between germline ends came to 11 bases. The CDR3 sequence is CASSYTGSGYTF. In DNA form, the CDR3 reads TGTGCCAGCAGTTATACAGGGAGTGGCTACACCTTC.

This clone was picked up one time. This chain's CDR3 is CASSLFTERDEQFF. Here the CDR3 DNA reads TGTGCCAGCAGCTTATTTACGGAGAGGGATGAGCAGTTCTTC. The chain employs TRBV11-2 and TRBJ2-1; the D gene is possibly TRBD2 (5 bases). V was cut by 2 bases and J by 8 bases, with 13 bases left in between. This CDR3 region has 14 residues. Germline CDR1 is SGHAT and CDR2 is FQNNGV.

The genes are TRBV4-3 and TRBJ1-1; D uncertain. Looked up from germline, CDR1 is LGHNA and CDR2 is YSLEER. This CDR3 region has 15 residues. Trimming pared 0 bases from V and 1 base from J, leaving 9 bases between. The CDR3 sequence: CASSQDRGWNTEAFF. The DNA of the CDR3 is TGCGCCAGCAGCCAAGATAGAGGGTGGAACACTGAAGCTTTCTTT.

The chain combines TRBV27 with TRBJ2-7, with 10 bases aligning to TRBD1. The V gene's germline CDR1 is MNHEY and CDR2 SMNVEV (reference sequence). The CDR3 extends over 14 amino acids. J was trimmed by 4 bases and V by 5 bases; bases with no gene match: 5. CDR3 amino acids: CASSGWDRGYEQYF. The CDR3 bases are TGTGCCAGCAGTGGGTGGGACAGGGGATACGAGCAGTACTTC.

The V call is TRBV25-1, the J call TRBJ2-4; TRBD1 agrees at 11 bases. V trimming: 6 bases; J trimming: 2 bases; junction bases outside the gene matches: 3. Per germline, CDR1 MGHDK and CDR2 SYGVNS. The CDR3 extends over 15 amino acids. The chain's CDR3 is CASSGTGGTKNIQYF. CDR3 DNA: TGTGCCAGCAGCGGGACAGGGGGTACCAAAAACATTCAGTACTTC. Looking up the rest from reference TRBV25-1 and TRBJ2-4 gives the full variable domain: EADIYQTPRYLVIGTGKKITLECSQTMGHDKMYWYQQDPGMELHLIHYSYGVNSTEKGDLSSESTVSRIRTEHFPLTLESARPSHTSQYLCASSGTGGTKNIQYFGAGTRLSVL.

This clone was seen a single time. CDR3 nucleotides: TGTGCCAGCAGTTTACGAGTCAGGGGGCGCGGGCTAGCCAAAAACATTCAGTACTTC. This encodes CASSLRVRGRGLAKNIQYF. The V call is TRBV28, the J call TRBJ2-4, with 8 bases identical to TRBD1. The CDR3 runs 19 residues. The V and J ends lost 2 bases and 0 bases, in that order; junction bases with no gene match: 12. CDR1 is MDHEN, CDR2 SYDVKM, per germline. Based on the CDR3 plus reference TRBV28 and TRBJ2-4, the full variable domain is DVKVTQSSRYLVKRTGEKVFLECVQDMDHENMFWYRQDPGLGLRLIYFSYDVKMKEKGDIPEGYSVSREKKERFSLILESASTNQTSMYLCASSLRVRGRGLAKNIQYFGAGTRLSVL.

This chain joins TRBV5-6 and TRBJ2-3, with D possibly TRBD2 on 7 matching bases. The length of the CDR3 is 15 residues. The V gene's germline CDR1 is SGHDT and CDR2 YYEEEE. V was clipped by 4 bases and J by 2 bases, with 14 bases between them. CDR3 sequence reads: CASSKGGGSTDTQYF. The CDR3 region has the DNA TGTGCCAGCAGCAAGGGGGGGGGCTCCACAGATACGCAGTATTTT.

The DNA of the CDR3 is TGCGCCAGCAGCCCGACAGTTATGAACACTGAAGCTTTCTTT. It translates to CASSPTVMNTEAFF. The chain is built from TRBV5-1 and TRBJ1-1; TRBD1 is a possible D gene (5 bases). CDR3 length: 14 residues. In germline, CDR1 is SGHRS, CDR2 YFSETQ. Deletions cut 4 bases from V and 0 bases from J, with 10 bases between.

The chain uses TRBV10-1 and TRBJ2-7; TRBD1 aligns across 8 bases. From germline, CDR1 is WNHNN and CDR2 SYGVQD (reference sequence). V lost 4 bases to trimming and J lost 3 bases; unmatched junction nucleotides: 5. The CDR3 length is 14 residues. Here the CDR3 DNA reads TGCGCCAGCAGTGCCGACAGGGGCTACTACGAGCAGTACTTC. Protein product: CASSADRGYYEQYF.

The chain carries TRBV7-9 and TRBJ2-2; D is possibly TRBD2 (7 bases). The length of the CDR3 is 14 residues. The germline gives CDR1 SEHNR, CDR2 FQNEAQ (reference sequence). Deletions cut 5 bases from V and 6 bases from J, with 13 bases between. The CDR3 DNA follows: TGTGCCAGCAGCCCTAGGGGGGGATCCGGGGAGCTGTTTTTT. Its translation: CASSPRGGSGELFF.

The rearrangement uses TRBV29-1 and TRBJ2-7; D might be TRBD1 (7 bases). Germline lookup yields CDR1 SQVTM and CDR2 ANQGSEA. The ends were cut back, 7 bases at V and 6 bases at J, with 19 bases in the middle. There are 13 residues in the CDR3. The CDR3 loop reads CSAKSGGSGEQYF. In nucleotides, the CDR3 is TGCAGCGCCAAATCAGGGGGGTCAGGCGAGCAGTACTTC.

This clone was seen just once. The chain recombines TRBV5-6 with TRBJ2-1; TRBD1 aligns across 9 bases. Per germline, CDR1 SGHDT and CDR2 YYEEEE. J lost 7 bases, V lost 4 bases, and 9 bases had no gene match. CDR3 size: 15 residues. CDR3 in amino acids: CASSPRDRDWNEQFF. The CDR3 DNA is TGTGCCAGCAGCCCCCGGGACAGGGATTGGAATGAGCAGTTCTTC. The whole variable domain, remainder taken from reference TRBV5-6 and TRBJ2-1, is DAGVTQSPTHLIKTRGQQVTLRCSPKSGHDTVSWYQQALGQGPQFIFQYYEEEERQRGNFPDRFSGHQFPNYSSELNVNALLLGDSALYLCASSPRDRDWNEQFFGPGTRLTVL.

The sample holds a few counts of this clone. V gene TRBV14 combines with J gene TRBJ2-1, with D possibly being TRBD2 (6 bases). Trimming shortened V by 1 base and J by 4 bases, and 11 bases separated the two germline ends. The CDR3 is 15 residues long. Germline V gene lookup returns CDR1 SGHDN and CDR2 FVKESK. The CDR3 here is CASSQGVAAYNEQFF. The CDR3 DNA follows: TGTGCCAGCAGCCAAGGGGTAGCGGCTTACAATGAGCAGTTCTTC.

The chain has TRBV18 and TRBJ2-1; TRBD2 matches at 7 bases. Germline V gene lookup returns CDR1 KGHSH and CDR2 LQKENI. Losses at the gene ends were 2 bases for V and 7 bases for J; bases not matched to a gene: 2. The CDR3 spans 13 residues. Written as DNA, the CDR3 is TGTGCCAGCTCACCATTGGGGGGGAATGAGCAGTTCTTC. The encoded protein is CASSPLGGNEQFF.